Detailed here is one TCR beta chain. What it binds is unknown. The sample comes from a study of identical twins' blood T cells. MiXCR, applied by TCRdb to the 5' RACE reads, yields one record per CDR3 protein. The sample has about 370,000 distinct CDR3 sequences, over 25% seen once; the top ten hold around 5.6%. The CDR3 is 14 amino acids. Deletions cut 4 bases from V and 4 bases from J, with 16 bases between. Germline V gene data show CDR1 as SQVTM and CDR2 as ANQGSEA. General study findings and limits: V gene usage reportedly matched far better within twin pairs than unrelated donors.

The chain couples TRBV29-1 to TRBJ1-2, with D tentatively TRBD1 (5 bases). The source material was PBMCs. The sequence derives from a woman between 18 and 49 years old in good health. CDR3 amino acids: CSVAGGTGSYGYTF. Written as DNA, the CDR3 is TGCAGCGTTGCTGGAGGGACGGGAAGCTATGGCTACACCTTC.